This TCR beta chain was captured in a study of cytomegalovirus exposure and HLA in healthy donors. Trimming shortened V by 1 base and J by 4 bases, and 7 bases separated the two germline ends. The CDR3 loop spans 13 amino acids. Looked up from germline, CDR1 is SGHAT and CDR2 is FQNNGV. PCR primers comprised 60 Vbeta and 13 Jbeta primers. Method: immunoSEQ multiplex PCR; TCRdb's copy keeps in-frame clones and lacks some. In the table there are approximately 170,000 clones, less than 80% of which are singletons. Findings and limits, study-wide: An analysis done earlier found most TCR beta V segments productive about 87% or about 30% of the time.

Of note for this clone: Its target is not known.

The J gene is TRBJ1-2, the V gene TRBV11-2, with no clear D. Sequenced material: PBMCs. This TCR was sampled from a man in his forties or fifties in good health and CMV-seronegative. CDR3 sequence: CASSLGEIYGYTF. DNA for the CDR3: TGTGCCAGCAGCTTAGGCGAAATCTATGGCTACACCTTC.